A single sample is the source of the 26 T cell receptor beta chains below, sequenced in a study of vaccination effects on CD4 cells after COVID-19. CD4+ T cells specific for antigen were expanded with viral peptide pools by the ViraFEST assay before sequencing. It was after nine to eleven days of culture that CD4+ T cells were isolated. Vaccinated participants had no history of SARS-CoV-2 infection and tested negative for nucleocapsid antibodies. Sequencing was performed with immunoSEQ multiplex PCR; in TCRdb, only in-frame clones are kept and a portion is missing. The data hold just under 75,000 clones, with approximately 72% observed a single time. Their antigens remain unidentified. The sample was CD4+ T cells from PBMCs cultured with HCoV-NL63 spike peptides, taken before COVID-19 vaccination. The receptors come from a human donor who received a COVID-19 vaccine.

In DNA form, the CDR3 reads TGTGCCAGCCGAGCGGCTGGGGTAAACACAGATACGCAGTATTTT. This sequence encodes CASRAAGVNTDTQYF. The genes are TRBV6-6 and TRBJ2-3, with D maybe TRBD2 (5 bases). Trimming removed 8 bases at V and 2 bases at J, with 17 bases between. Germline V gene sequence: CDR1 MNHNY, CDR2 SVGAGI (reference sequence). The CDR3 consists of 15 residues.

This rearrangement joins TRBV18 to TRBJ2-3; 10 positions agree with TRBD2. The CDR3 runs 15 residues. V trimming: 4 bases; J trimming: 4 bases; junction bases outside the gene matches: 5. CDR1 and CDR2 (germline): KGHSH, LQKENI. CDR3 nucleotides: TGTGCCAGCTCACAGACAAGCGGGGGGGCAGATACGCAGTATTTT. Encoded protein: CASSQTSGGADTQYF.

V and J are TRBV11-3 and TRBJ1-1, with D unresolved. The CDR3 is made up of 13 amino acids. Germline-derived CDR1 and CDR2 are SGHNT and YENEEA. Trimming took 3 bases from V and 1 from J, leaving 6 bases between them. The CDR3 coding sequence is TGTGCCAGCAGCTTCGAACAGAACACTGAAGCTTTCTTT. Translation gives CASSFEQNTEAFF. The full variable domain, rest sourced from reference TRBV11-3 and TRBJ1-1, is EAGVVQSPRYKIIEKKQPVAFWCNPISGHNTLYWYLQNLGQGPELLIRYENEEAVDDSQLPKDRFSAERLKGVDSTLKIQPAELGDSAVYLCASSFEQNTEAFFGQGTRLTVV.

This chain uses TRBV27 with TRBJ1-1, with TRBD1 matching 8 bases. V shed 5 bases and J 8 bases; nucleotides not matched to a gene: 19. This CDR3 has 17 residues. From germline, CDR1 is MNHEY and CDR2 SMNVEV (reference sequence). The CDR3 spells CASSLLQGAAKSGEAFF. The CDR3 DNA reads as TGTGCCAGCAGTCTACTCCAGGGGGCGGCCAAGTCGGGGGAAGCTTTCTTT.

The V call is TRBV3-1 (or the pseudogene TRBV3-2), the J call TRBJ2-5, with unresolved D. V lost 3 bases and J lost 5, with 10 bases in between. Germline-derived CDR1 and CDR2 are LGHDT and YNNKEL (reference sequence). The CDR3 is 13 residues long. In DNA, the CDR3 is TGTGCCAGCAGCCATGCCGCGCAGGAGACCCAGTACTTC. Its protein is CASSHAAQETQYF.

The rearrangement links TRBV6-2 or TRBV6-3 to TRBJ2-3, with D possibly being TRBD2 (5 bases). Germline CDR1 and CDR2: MNHEY and SVGEGT. V lost 5 bases, J lost 4 bases, and 7 bases lay in between. The CDR3 has 12 residues. The DNA for the CDR3 is TGTGCCAGCAGTCGGACTGCAGATACGCAGTATTTT. Its translation is CASSRTADTQYF.

The rearrangement links TRBV10-1 to TRBJ2-1; no clear D. This CDR3 region has 11 residues. The germline V gene has CDR1 WNHNN and CDR2 SYGVQD (reference sequence). V shed 4 bases and J shed 8 bases, with 6 bases lying between them. The CDR3 loop is CASSVRDEQFF. CDR3 DNA sequence: TGCGCCAGCAGTGTAAGGGATGAGCAGTTCTTC.

The genes are TRBV5-1 and TRBJ1-2; no definite D call. Trimming took off 0 bases at V and 5 bases at J, with 14 bases between the two ends. Per germline, CDR1 SGHRS and CDR2 YFSETQ. CDR3 size: 15 residues. CDR3 sequence: CASSLVSDRYYGYTF. The CDR3 bases are TGCGCCAGCAGCTTGGTGTCGGACCGCTATTATGGCTACACCTTC.

This clone was found a few times. The rearrangement links TRBV2 to TRBJ1-6; D not resolved. The CDR3 covers 12 residues. V lost 7 bases to trimming and J lost 6 bases, with 7 bases between them. Germline V gene sequence: CDR1 SNHLY, CDR2 FYNNEI. CDR3 sequence reads: CASKTFNSPLHF. The DNA of the CDR3 is TGTGCCAGCAAGACCTTTAATTCACCCCTCCACTTT.

The chain couples TRBV7-9 to TRBJ2-1; D perhaps matches TRBD1 (5 bases). There are 14 residues in the CDR3. V lost 3 bases, J lost 10 bases, and 16 bases lay in between. Germline V gene data show CDR1 as SEHNR and CDR2 as FQNEAQ (reference sequence). The CDR3 DNA reads as TGTGCCAGCAGCTTTAGGGGCCCGGGTTTAGAGCAGTTCTTC. As protein: CASSFRGPGLEQFF.

V is TRBV29-1 and J is TRBJ2-5; TRBD1 matches at 7 bases. This CDR3 contains 11 residues. The trim removed 8 bases at V and 9 bases at J, leaving 9 bases unmatched. In germline, CDR1 is SQVTM, CDR2 ANQGSEA. Here the CDR3 reads CSSLGQGAQYF. CDR3 nucleotides: TGCAGCTCCCTAGGGCAGGGGGCCCAGTACTTC.

V usage is TRBV19 and J usage is TRBJ2-5, with 7 bases lining up with TRBD1. The CDR3 length is 15 residues. J was trimmed by 1 base and V by 4 bases; bases with no gene match: 6. Germline CDR1 LNHDA, CDR2 SQIVND (reference sequence). The CDR3 region is CASSRRWDSQETQYF. The CDR3 bases are TGTGCCAGTAGTAGGCGCTGGGACAGCCAAGAGACCCAGTACTTC.

In this sample, this clone turned up a few times. The chain employs TRBV6-5 and TRBJ2-6, with no clear D. The CDR3 has 15 amino acids. V was cut by 4 bases and J by 0 bases, with 7 bases left in between. From germline, CDR1 is MNHEY and CDR2 SVGAGI. This CDR3 reads CASSLKNSGANVLTF. DNA of the CDR3: TGTGCCAGCAGTTTAAAGAACTCTGGGGCCAACGTCCTGACTTTC.

The chain has TRBV6-4 and TRBJ2-7; D not resolved. Trimming left V 11 bases short and J 2 bases short, with 19 bases between. CDR3 length: 14 amino acids. Germline V gene sequence: CDR1 MRHNA, CDR2 SNTAGT. DNA of the CDR3: TGTGCCGTCCGAAGACGTCATCCCGCCTACGAGCAGTACGTC. Translating it yields CAVRRRHPAYEQYV.

This clone occurred once. CDR3: CASSTRTANYGYTF. In DNA, the CDR3 is TGTGCCAGCAGCACCCGGACGGCTAACTATGGCTACACCTTC. J is TRBJ1-2 and V is TRBV7-9; D unclear. Looked up from germline, CDR1 is SEHNR and CDR2 is FQNEAQ (reference sequence). Trimming left V 5 bases short and J 0 bases short, with 10 bases between. This CDR3 has 14 residues. Full variable domain (remainder filled in from reference TRBV7-9 and TRBJ1-2): DTGVSQNPRHKITKRGQNVTFRCDPISEHNRLYWYRQTLGQGPEFLTYFQNEAQLEKSRLLSDRFSAERPKGSFSTLEIQRTEQGDSAMYLCASSTRTANYGYTFGSGTRLTVV.

As regards this clone: Other DNA sequences in the same sample also yield this CDR3. The CDR3 loop is CASSPTGVTYNEQFF. DNA of the CDR3: TGTGCCAGCAGCCCGACAGGGGTAACCTACAATGAGCAGTTCTTC. The chain uses TRBV13 and TRBJ2-1; 8 bases are a match to TRBD1. Germline V gene lookup returns CDR1 PRHDT and CDR2 FYEKMQ (reference sequence). The CDR3 extends over 15 amino acids. The V segment lost 5 bases and the J segment 2 bases; nucleotides outside the gene matches: 5.

V usage is TRBV9 and J usage is TRBJ2-7; TRBD2 agrees at 8 bases. Germline CDR1 and CDR2: SGDLS and YYNGEE. The CDR3 has 15 residues. J was trimmed by 6 bases and V by 7 bases; bases with no gene match: 15. This chain's CDR3 is CASPRAGVFLPEQYV. The CDR3 region has the DNA TGTGCCAGCCCTCGAGCGGGGGTTTTCCTTCCCGAGCAGTACGTC.

The chain joins TRBV24-1 to TRBJ1-3; 8 bases line up with TRBD1. The germline gives CDR1 KGHDR, CDR2 SFDVKD. Trimming cost V 3 bases and J 3 bases; bases outside gene matches: 9. There are 17 residues in the CDR3. The CDR3 DNA reads as TGTGCCACCAGTGATACCGGGACAGGTCGGGGTGGAAACACCATATATTTT. This codes for CATSDTGTGRGGNTIYF.

The chain recombines TRBV5-1 with TRBJ2-6; the D is unclear. The CDR3 covers 15 residues. CDR1 is SGHRS, CDR2 YFSETQ, per germline. The V and J ends lost 1 base and 2 bases respectively, with 7 bases between them. The DNA for the CDR3 is TGCGCCAGCAGCTTGTCCTCGACTGGGGCCAACGTCCTGACTTTC. Translating gives CASSLSSTGANVLTF.

The J gene is TRBJ1-1, the V gene TRBV7-8, with D tentatively TRBD1 (5 bases). V was pared by 6 bases and J by 4 bases, with 12 bases between. Germline-derived CDR1 and CDR2 are SGHVS and FQNEAQ. The length of the CDR3 is 13 residues. The CDR3 is CASSQGVGTEAFF. In nucleotides, the CDR3 is TGTGCCAGCAGTCAGGGAGTTGGCACTGAAGCTTTCTTT.

The rearrangement joins TRBV7-2 to TRBJ1-1; D gene unclear. CDR1 is SGHTA, CDR2 FQGNSA, per germline. The CDR3 consists of 10 residues. V was pared by 9 bases and J by 3 bases, with 5 bases between. The CDR3 spells CARSYTEAFF. In nucleotides, the CDR3 is TGTGCCAGATCATACACTGAAGCTTTCTTT.

The CDR3 DNA is TGTGCCAGCAGTAGGGAGGGGACAGATACGCAGTATTTT. Protein: CASSREGTDTQYF. The chain couples TRBV2 to TRBJ2-3; 7 positions match TRBD2. J gave up 3 bases and V 5 bases, and 2 bases lay outside the gene matches. The CDR3 sequence is 13 residues long. Germline CDR1 is SNHLY and CDR2 is FYNNEI. Complete variable domain (other parts from reference TRBV2 and TRBJ2-3): EPEVTQTPSHQVTQMGQEVILRCVPISNHLYFYWYRQILGQKVEFLVSFYNNEISEKSEIFDDQFSVERPDGSNFTLKIRSTKLEDSAMYFCASSREGTDTQYFGPGTRLTVL.

The CDR3 DNA reads TGTGCCAGCAGCCCGGGGGGTCGGGACACCGGGGAGCTGTTTTTT. Encoded protein: CASSPGGRDTGELFF. The gene calls are TRBV3-1 (or the pseudogene TRBV3-2) and TRBJ2-2; 7 nucleotides match TRBD2. J lost 3 bases, V lost 4 bases, and 5 bases had no gene match. This CDR3 has 15 residues. The germline gives CDR1 LGHDT, CDR2 YNNKEL (reference sequence).

The chain has TRBV4-2 and TRBJ2-1; possible D gene TRBD2, 5 bases. Germline CDR1 and CDR2: LGHNA and YNFKEQ. The CDR3 totals 18 residues. The V end lost 1 base, the J end lost 4 bases, and 20 bases lay between the germline ends. The CDR3 nucleotides are TGTGCCAGCAGCCAAGGTCCCACCAGCGGACCTTTTTACAATGAGCAGTTCTTC. It codes for CASSQGPTSGPFYNEQFF.

There are a few counts of this clone. The chain recombines TRBV27 with TRBJ1-2, with D maybe TRBD1 (6 bases). The CDR3 length is 15 residues. V dropped 5 bases and J dropped 5 bases, with 18 bases sitting between them. From germline, CDR1 is MNHEY and CDR2 SMNVEV (reference sequence). CDR3 region: CASSLSGTTTYGYTF. The CDR3, as DNA: TGTGCCAGCAGTCTAAGCGGGACAACTACTTATGGCTACACCTTC.

The chain is built from TRBV7-3 and TRBJ2-2; TRBD2 is a possible D gene (5 bases). The ends were cut back, 3 bases at V and 4 bases at J, with 9 bases in the middle. Germline V gene data show CDR1 as SGHTA and CDR2 as FQGTGA. The CDR3 contains 14 residues. The CDR3, as DNA: TGTGCCAGCAGCTTTCGGGGTGGCACCGGGGAGCTGTTTTTT. Translating it yields CASSFRGGTGELFF. The full variable domain, rest sourced from reference TRBV7-3 and TRBJ2-2, is GAGVSQTPSNKVTEKGKYVELRCDPISGHTALYWYRQSLGQGPEFLIYFQGTGAADDSGLPNDRFFAVRPEGSVSTLKIQRTERGDSAVYLCASSFRGGTGELFFGEGSRLTVL.